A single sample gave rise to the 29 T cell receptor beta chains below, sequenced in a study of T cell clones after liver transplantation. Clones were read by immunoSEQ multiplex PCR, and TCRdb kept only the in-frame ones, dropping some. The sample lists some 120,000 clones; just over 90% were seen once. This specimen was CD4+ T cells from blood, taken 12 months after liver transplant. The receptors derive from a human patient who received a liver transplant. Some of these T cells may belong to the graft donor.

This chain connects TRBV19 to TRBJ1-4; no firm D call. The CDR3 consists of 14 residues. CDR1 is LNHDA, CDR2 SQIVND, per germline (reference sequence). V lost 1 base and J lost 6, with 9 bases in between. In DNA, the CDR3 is TGTGCCAGTAGTATAGGAAGCATGGATGAAAAACTGTTTTTT. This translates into CASSIGSMDEKLFF.

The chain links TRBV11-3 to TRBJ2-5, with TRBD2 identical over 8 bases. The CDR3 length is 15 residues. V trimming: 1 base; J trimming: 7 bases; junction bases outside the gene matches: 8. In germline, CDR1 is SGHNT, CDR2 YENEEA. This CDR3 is CASSLVLADSGTQYF. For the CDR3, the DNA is TGTGCCAGCAGCTTAGTACTAGCGGATTCCGGGACCCAGTACTTC. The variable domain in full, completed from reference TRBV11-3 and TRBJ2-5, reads EAGVVQSPRYKIIEKKQPVAFWCNPISGHNTLYWYLQNLGQGPELLIRYENEEAVDDSQLPKDRFSAERLKGVDSTLKIQPAELGDSAVYLCASSLVLADSGTQYFGPGTRLLVL.

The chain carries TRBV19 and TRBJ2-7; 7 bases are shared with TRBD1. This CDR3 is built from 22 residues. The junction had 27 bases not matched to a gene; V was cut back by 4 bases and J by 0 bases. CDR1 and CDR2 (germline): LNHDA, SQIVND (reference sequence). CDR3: CASSKAFHQTGRLSPNSYEQYF. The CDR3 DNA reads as TGTGCCAGTAGTAAAGCTTTTCACCAGACAGGGCGACTCTCGCCCAACTCCTACGAGCAGTACTTC.

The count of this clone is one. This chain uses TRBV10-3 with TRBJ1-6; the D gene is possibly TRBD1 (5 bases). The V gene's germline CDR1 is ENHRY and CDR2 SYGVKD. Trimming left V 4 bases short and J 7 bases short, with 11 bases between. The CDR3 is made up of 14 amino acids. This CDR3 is CAISGGAGNSPLHF. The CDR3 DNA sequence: TGTGCCATCAGTGGCGGGGCGGGGAATTCACCCCTCCACTTT.

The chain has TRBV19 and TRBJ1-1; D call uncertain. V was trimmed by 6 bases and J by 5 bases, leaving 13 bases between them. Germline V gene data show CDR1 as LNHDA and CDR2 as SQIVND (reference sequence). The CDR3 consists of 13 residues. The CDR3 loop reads CASRGGERTEAFF. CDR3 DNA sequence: TGTGCCAGTAGAGGAGGTGAGAGGACTGAAGCTTTCTTT.

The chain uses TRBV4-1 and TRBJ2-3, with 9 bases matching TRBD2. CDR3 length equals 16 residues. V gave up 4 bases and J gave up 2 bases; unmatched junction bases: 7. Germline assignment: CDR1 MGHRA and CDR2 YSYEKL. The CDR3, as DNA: TGCGCCAGCAGCCCCCAAGCGGGAGGCCCCACAGATACGCAGTATTTT. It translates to CASSPQAGGPTDTQYF.

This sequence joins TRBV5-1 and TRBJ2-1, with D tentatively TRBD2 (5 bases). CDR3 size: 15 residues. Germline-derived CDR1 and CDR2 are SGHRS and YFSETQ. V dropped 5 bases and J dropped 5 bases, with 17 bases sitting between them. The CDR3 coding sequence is TGCGCCAGCAGGTCAACCGGGAAATCAAACAATGAGCAGTTCTTC. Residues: CASRSTGKSNNEQFF. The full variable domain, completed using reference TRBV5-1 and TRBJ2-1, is KAGVTQTPRYLIKTRGQQVTLSCSPISGHRSVSWYQQTPGQGLQFLFEYFSETQRNKGNFPGRFSGRQFSNSRSEMNVSTLELGDSALYLCASRSTGKSNNEQFFGPGTRLTVL.

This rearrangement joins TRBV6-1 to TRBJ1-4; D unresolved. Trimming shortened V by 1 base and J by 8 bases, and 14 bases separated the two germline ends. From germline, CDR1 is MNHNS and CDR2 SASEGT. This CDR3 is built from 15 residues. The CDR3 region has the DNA TGTGCCAGCAGTGAAGGGGGTTTACATGGCGAAAAACTGTTTTTT. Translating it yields CASSEGGLHGEKLFF.

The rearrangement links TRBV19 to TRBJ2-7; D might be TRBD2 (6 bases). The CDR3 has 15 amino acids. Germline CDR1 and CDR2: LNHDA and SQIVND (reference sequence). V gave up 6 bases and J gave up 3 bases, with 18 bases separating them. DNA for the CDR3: TGTGCCAGTAGCCCCACGGGTAGCGGCAACTACGAGCAGTACTTC. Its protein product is CASSPTGSGNYEQYF.

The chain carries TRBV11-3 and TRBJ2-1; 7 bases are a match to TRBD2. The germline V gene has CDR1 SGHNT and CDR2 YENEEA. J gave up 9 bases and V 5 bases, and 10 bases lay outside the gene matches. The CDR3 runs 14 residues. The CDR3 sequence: CASSPSREPGEQFF. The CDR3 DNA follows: TGTGCCAGCAGCCCTTCGCGGGAGCCGGGTGAGCAGTTCTTC.

The CDR3 region is CASSPRTSGGGNEQFF. The CDR3 region has the DNA TGTGCCAGCAGCCCCCGGACTAGCGGAGGGGGGAATGAGCAGTTCTTC. The rearrangement joins TRBV7-9 to TRBJ2-1, with TRBD2 matching over 10 bases. The CDR3 consists of 16 residues. V was clipped by 5 bases and J by 7 bases; unmatched bases: 11. The germline V gene encodes CDR1 SEHNR and CDR2 FQNEAQ (reference sequence).

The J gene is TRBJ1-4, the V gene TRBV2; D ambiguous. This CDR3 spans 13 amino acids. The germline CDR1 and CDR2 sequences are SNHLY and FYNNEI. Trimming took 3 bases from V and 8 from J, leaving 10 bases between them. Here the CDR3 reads CASSETTWEKLFF. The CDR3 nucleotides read TGTGCCAGCAGTGAGACGACTTGGGAAAAACTGTTTTTT.

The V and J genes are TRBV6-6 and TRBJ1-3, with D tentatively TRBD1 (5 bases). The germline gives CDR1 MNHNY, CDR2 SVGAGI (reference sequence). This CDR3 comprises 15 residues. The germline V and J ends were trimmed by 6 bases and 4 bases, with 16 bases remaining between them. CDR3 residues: CASRMGLPGGNTIYF. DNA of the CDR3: TGTGCCAGCAGAATGGGACTACCGGGGGGAAACACCATATATTTT.

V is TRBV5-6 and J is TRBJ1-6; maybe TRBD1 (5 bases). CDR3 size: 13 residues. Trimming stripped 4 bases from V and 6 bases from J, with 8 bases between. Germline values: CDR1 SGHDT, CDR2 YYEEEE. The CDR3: CASSRGPNSPLHF. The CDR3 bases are TGTGCCAGCAGCCGGGGCCCTAATTCACCCCTCCACTTT.

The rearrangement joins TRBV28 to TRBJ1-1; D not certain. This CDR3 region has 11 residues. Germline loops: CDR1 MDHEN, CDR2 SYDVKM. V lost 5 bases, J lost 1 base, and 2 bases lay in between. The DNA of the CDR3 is TGTGCCAGCAGTGAGAACACTGAAGCTTTCTTT. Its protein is CASSENTEAFF. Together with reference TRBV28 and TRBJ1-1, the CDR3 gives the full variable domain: DVKVTQSSRYLVKRTGEKVFLECVQDMDHENMFWYRQDPGLGLRLIYFSYDVKMKEKGDIPEGYSVSREKKERFSLILESASTNQTSMYLCASSENTEAFFGQGTRLTVV.

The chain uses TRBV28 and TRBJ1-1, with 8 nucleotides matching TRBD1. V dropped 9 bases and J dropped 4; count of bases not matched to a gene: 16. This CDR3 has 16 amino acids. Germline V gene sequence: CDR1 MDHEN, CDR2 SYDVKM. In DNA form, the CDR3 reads TGTGCCAGTCAGTGGGGCCCGGGTACAGGGGGCACTGAAGCTTTCTTT. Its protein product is CASQWGPGTGGTEAFF.

CDR3 protein: CASSHPGQGNYGYTF. The CDR3 nucleotides read TGTGCCAGCAGCCACCCTGGACAGGGGAACTATGGCTACACCTTC. The V and J genes are TRBV7-9 and TRBJ1-2; TRBD1 matches at 9 bases. The CDR3 length is 15 residues. Germline V gene sequence: CDR1 SEHNR, CDR2 FQNEAQ (reference sequence). V dropped 5 bases and J dropped 2; count of bases not matched to a gene: 6.

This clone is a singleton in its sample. The chain's CDR3 is CASSLSGASYNEQFF. The CDR3, as DNA: TGTGCCAGCAGCTTGAGCGGGGCCTCCTACAATGAGCAGTTCTTC. V gene TRBV7-3 combines with J gene TRBJ2-1; TRBD2 matches at 7 bases. Trimming removed 3 bases from V and 0 bases from J; junction bases left unmatched: 2. Germline V lookup: CDR1 SGHTA, CDR2 FQGTGA. The CDR3 contains 15 residues.

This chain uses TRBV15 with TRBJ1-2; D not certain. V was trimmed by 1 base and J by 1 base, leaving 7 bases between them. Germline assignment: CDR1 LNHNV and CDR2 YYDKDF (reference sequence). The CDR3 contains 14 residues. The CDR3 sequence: CATSRGSGNYGYTF. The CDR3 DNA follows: TGTGCCACCAGCAGAGGATCCGGTAACTATGGCTACACCTTC.

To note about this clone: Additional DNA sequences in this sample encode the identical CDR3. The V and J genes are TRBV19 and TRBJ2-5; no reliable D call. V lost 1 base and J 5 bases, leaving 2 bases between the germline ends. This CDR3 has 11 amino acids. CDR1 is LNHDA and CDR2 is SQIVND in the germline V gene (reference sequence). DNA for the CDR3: TGTGCCAGTAGTATAGCGGAGACCCAGTACTTC. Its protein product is CASSIAETQYF.

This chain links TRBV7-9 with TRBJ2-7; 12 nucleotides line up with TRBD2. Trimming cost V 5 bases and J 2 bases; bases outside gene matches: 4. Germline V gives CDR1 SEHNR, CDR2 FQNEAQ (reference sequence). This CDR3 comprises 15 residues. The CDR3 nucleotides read TGTGCCAGCAGCCCCCGGACTAGCGGGACCTACGAGCAGTACTTC. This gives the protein CASSPRTSGTYEQYF.

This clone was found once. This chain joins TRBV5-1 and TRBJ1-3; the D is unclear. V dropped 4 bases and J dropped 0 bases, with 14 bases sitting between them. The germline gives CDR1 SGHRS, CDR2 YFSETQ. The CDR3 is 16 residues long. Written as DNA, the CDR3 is TGCGCCAGCAGCCTTGCTGCGGCGGGCTCTGGAAACACCATATATTTT. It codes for CASSLAAAGSGNTIYF.

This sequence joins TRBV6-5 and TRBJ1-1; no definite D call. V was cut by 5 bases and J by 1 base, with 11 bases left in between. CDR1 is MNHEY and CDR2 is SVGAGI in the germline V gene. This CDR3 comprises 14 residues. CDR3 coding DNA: TGTGCCAGCAGTCGGACTCAAAGGAACACTGAAGCTTTCTTT. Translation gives CASSRTQRNTEAFF.

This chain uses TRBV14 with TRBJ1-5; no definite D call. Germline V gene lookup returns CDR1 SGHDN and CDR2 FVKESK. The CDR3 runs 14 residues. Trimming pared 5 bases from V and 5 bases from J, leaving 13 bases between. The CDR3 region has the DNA TGTGCCAGCAGCGCCTCGGGGTTAGATCAGCCCCAGCATTTT. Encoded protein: CASSASGLDQPQHF.

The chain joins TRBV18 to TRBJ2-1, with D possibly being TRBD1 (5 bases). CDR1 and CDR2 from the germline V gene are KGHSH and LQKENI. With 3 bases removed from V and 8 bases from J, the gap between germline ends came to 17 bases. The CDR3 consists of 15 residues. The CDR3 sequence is CASSPQARQGDEQFF. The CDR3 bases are TGTGCCAGCTCACCGCAGGCGCGCCAGGGCGATGAGCAGTTCTTC.

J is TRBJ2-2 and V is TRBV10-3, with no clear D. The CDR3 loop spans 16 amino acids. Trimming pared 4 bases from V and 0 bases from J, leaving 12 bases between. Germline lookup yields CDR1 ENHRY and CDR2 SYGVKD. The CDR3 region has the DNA TGTGCCATCAGTGGAGGCGGCCCACCGAACACCGGGGAGCTGTTTTTT. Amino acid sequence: CAISGGGPPNTGELFF.

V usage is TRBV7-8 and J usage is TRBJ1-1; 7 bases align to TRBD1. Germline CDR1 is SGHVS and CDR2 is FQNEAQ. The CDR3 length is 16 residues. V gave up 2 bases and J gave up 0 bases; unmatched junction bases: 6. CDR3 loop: CASSLRQGNMNTEAFF. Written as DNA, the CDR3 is TGTGCCAGCAGCTTAAGACAGGGAAATATGAACACTGAAGCTTTCTTT.

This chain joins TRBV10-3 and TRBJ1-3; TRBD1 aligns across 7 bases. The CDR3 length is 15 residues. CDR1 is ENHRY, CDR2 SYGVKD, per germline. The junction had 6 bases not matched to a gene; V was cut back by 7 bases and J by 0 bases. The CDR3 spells CAIKQGTDSGNTIYF. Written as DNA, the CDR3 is TGTGCCATCAAACAGGGGACCGACTCTGGAAACACCATATATTTT.

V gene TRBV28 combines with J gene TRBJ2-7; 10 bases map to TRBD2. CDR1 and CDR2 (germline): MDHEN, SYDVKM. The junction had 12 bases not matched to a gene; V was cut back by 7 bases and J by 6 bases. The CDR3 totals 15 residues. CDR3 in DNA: TGTGCCAGCAACCTGCCCGGGACTAGCGTTTCCGAGCAGTACTTC. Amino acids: CASNLPGTSVSEQYF.